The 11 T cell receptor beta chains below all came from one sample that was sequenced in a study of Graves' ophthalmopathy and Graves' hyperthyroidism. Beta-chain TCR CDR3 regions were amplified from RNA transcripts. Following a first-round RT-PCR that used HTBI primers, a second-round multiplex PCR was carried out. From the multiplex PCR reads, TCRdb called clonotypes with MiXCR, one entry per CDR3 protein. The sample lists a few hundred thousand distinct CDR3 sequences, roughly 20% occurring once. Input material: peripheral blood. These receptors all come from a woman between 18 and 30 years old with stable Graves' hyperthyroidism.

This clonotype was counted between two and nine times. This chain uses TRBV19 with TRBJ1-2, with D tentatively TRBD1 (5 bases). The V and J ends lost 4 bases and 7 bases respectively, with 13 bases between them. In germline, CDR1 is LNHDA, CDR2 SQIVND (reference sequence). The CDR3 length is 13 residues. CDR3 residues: CASSTSDIGGYTF. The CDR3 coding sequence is TGTGCCAGTAGTACCTCGGACATCGGTGGCTACACCTTC. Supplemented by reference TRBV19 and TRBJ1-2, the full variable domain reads DGGITQSPKYLFRKEGQNVTLSCEQNLNHDAMYWYRQDPGQGLRLIYYSQIVNDFQKGDIAEGYSVSREKKESFPLTVTSAQKNPTAFYLCASSTSDIGGYTFGSGTRLTVV.

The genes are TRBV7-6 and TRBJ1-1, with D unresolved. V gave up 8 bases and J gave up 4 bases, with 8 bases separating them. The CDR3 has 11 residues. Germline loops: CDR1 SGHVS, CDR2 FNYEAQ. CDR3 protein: CASLVGTEAFF. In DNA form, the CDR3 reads TGTGCCAGCTTGGTGGGCACTGAAGCTTTCTTT.

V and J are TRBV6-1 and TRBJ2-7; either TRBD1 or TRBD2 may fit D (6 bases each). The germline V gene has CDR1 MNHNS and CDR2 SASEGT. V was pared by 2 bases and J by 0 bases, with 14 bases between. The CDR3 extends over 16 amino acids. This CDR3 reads CASSEYGGRSSYEQYF. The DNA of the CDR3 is TGTGCCAGCAGTGAATATGGGGGGCGATCCTCCTACGAGCAGTACTTC.

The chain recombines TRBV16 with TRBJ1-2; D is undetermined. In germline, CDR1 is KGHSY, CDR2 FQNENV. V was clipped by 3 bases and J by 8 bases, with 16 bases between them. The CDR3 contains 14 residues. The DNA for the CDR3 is TGTGCCAGCAGCCAGCCCCAGCAAGGGAAAGGCTACACCTTC. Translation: CASSQPQQGKGYTF.

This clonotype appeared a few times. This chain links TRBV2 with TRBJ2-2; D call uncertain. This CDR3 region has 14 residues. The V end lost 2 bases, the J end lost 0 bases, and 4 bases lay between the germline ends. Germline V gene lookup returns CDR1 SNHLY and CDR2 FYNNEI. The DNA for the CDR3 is TGTGCCAGCAGTGAACTCTCGAACACCGGGGAGCTGTTTTTT. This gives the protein CASSELSNTGELFF.

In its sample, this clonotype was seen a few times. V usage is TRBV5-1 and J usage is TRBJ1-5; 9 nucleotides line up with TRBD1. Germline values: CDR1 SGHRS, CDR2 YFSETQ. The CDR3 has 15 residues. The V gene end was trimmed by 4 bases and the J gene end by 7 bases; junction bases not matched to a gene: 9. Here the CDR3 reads CASSPQGAVGQPQHF. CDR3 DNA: TGCGCCAGCAGCCCACAGGGGGCAGTGGGGCAGCCCCAGCATTTT.

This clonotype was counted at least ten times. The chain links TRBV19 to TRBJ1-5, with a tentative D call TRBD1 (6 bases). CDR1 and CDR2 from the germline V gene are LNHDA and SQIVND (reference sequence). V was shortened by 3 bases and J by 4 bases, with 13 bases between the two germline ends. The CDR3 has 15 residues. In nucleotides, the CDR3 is TGTGCCAGTAGTATGGTCGGCGGGACAAATCAGCCCCAGCATTTT. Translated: CASSMVGGTNQPQHF. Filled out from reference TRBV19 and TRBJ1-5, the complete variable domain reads DGGITQSPKYLFRKEGQNVTLSCEQNLNHDAMYWYRQDPGQGLRLIYYSQIVNDFQKGDIAEGYSVSREKKESFPLTVTSAQKNPTAFYLCASSMVGGTNQPQHFGDGTRLSIL.

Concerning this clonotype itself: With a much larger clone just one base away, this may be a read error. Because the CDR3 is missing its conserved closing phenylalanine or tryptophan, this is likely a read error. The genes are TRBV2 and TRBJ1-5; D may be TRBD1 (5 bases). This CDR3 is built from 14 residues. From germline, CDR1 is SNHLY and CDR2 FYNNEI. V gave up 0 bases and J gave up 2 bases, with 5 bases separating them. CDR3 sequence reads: CASSEAGGNQPQHV. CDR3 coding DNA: TGTGCCAGCAGTGAAGCAGGGGGCAATCAGCCCCAGCATGTT.

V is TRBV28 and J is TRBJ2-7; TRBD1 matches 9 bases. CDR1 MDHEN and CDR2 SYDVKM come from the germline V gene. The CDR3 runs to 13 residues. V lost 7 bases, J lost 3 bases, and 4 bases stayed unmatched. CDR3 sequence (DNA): TGTGCCAGCAAACAGGGACAGGGCTACGAGCAGTACTTC. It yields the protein CASKQGQGYEQYF.

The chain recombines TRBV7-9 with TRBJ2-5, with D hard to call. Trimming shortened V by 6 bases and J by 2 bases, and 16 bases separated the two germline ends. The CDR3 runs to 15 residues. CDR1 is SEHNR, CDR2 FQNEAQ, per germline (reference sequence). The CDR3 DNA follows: TGTGCCAGCAGTCCTATTTCGTCCGTTCAAGAGACCCAGTACTTC. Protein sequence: CASSPISSVQETQYF.

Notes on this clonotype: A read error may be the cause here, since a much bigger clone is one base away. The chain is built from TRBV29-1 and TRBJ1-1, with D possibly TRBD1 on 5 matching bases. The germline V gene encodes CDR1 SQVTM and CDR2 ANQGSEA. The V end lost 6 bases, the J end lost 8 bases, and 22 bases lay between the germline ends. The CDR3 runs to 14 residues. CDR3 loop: CSVRIDSGIAEAFF. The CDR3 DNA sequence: TGCAGCGTCCGGATAGACAGTGGGATTGCGGAAGCTTTCTTT.